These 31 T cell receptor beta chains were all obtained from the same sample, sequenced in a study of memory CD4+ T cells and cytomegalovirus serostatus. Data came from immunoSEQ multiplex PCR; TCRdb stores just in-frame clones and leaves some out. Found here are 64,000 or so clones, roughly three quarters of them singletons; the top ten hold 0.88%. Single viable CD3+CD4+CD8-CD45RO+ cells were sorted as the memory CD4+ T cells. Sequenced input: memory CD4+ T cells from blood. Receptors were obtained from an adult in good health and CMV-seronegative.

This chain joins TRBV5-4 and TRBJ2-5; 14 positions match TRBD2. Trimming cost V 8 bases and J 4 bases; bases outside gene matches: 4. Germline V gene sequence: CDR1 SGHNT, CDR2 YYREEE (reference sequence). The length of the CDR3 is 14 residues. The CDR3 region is CASRLAGGVETQYF. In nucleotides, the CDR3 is TGTGCCAGTAGACTAGCGGGAGGGGTAGAGACCCAGTACTTC.

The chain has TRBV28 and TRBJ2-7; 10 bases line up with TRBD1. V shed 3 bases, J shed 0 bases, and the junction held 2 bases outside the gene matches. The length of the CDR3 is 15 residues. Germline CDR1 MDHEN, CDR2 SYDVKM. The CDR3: CASSFWTGGSYEQYF. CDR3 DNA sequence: TGTGCCAGCAGTTTTTGGACAGGGGGCTCCTACGAGCAGTACTTC.

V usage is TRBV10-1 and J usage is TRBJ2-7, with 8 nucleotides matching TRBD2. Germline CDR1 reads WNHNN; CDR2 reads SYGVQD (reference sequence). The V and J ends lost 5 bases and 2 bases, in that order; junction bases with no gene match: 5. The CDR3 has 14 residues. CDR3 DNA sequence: TGCGCCAGCAGTCCGGGACTAGTACCCTACGAGCAGTACTTC. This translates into CASSPGLVPYEQYF.

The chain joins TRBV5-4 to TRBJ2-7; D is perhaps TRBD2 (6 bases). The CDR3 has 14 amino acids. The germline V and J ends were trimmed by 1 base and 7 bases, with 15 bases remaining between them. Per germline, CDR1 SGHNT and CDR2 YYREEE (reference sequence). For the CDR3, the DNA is TGTGCCAGCAGCTTGTTTCTAGCGCCTGGAGAGCAGTACTTC. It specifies CASSLFLAPGEQYF.

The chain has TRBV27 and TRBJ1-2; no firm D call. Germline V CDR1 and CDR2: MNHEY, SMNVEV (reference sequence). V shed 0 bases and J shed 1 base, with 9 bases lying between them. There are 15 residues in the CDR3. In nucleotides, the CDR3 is TGTGCCAGCAGTTTATCCTTCGGGTTTAACTATGGCTACACCTTC. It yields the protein CASSLSFGFNYGYTF.

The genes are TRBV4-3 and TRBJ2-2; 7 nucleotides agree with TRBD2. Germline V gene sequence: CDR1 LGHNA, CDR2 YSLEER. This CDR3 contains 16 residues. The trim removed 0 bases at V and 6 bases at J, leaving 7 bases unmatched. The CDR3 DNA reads TGCGCCAGCAGCCAAGATGGGGGGGGTTGGCCCGGGGAGCTGTTTTTT. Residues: CASSQDGGGWPGELFF.

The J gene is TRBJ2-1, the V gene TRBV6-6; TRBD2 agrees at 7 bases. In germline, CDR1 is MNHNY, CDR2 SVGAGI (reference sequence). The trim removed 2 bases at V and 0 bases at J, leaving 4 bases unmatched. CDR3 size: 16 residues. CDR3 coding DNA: TGTGCCAGCAGTTACCACGGGGGGAGCTCCTACAATGAGCAGTTCTTC. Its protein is CASSYHGGSSYNEQFF.

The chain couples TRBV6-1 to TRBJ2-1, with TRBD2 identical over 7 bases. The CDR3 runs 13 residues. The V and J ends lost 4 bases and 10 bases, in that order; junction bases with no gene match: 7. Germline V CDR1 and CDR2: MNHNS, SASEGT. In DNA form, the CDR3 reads TGTGCCAGCAGTGGAGGACTAGACCGCGAGCAGTTCTTC. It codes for CASSGGLDREQFF.

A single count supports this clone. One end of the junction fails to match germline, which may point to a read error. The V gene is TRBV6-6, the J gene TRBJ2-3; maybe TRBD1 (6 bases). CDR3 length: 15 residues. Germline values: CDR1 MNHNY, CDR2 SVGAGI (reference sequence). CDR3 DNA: TGTGCCAGCTCCAAGGGGGACCTCAACACAGATGCGCAGTATTTT. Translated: CASSKGDLNTDAQYF.

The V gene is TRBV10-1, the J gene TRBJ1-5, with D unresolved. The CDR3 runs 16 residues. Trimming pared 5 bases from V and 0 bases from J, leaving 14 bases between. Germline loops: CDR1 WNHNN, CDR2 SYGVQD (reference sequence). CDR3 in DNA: TGCGCCAGCAGTCCCCGGACCCAAGTTAGCAATCAGCCCCAGCATTTT. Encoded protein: CASSPRTQVSNQPQHF.

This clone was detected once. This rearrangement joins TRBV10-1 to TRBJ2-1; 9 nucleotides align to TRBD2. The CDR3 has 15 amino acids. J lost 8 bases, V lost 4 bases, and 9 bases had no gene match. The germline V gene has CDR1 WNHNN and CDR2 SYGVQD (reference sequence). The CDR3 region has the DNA TGCGCCAGCAGTGCCGAGCGGGGGGCCTCGGATGAGCAGTTCTTC. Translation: CASSAERGASDEQFF.

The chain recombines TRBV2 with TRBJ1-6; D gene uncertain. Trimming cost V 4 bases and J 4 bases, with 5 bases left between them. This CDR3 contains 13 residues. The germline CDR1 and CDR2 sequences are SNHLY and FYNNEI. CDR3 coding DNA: TGTGCCAGCAGTGGGCAGTATAATTCACCCCTCCACTTT. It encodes CASSGQYNSPLHF. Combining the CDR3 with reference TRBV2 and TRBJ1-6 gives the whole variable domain EPEVTQTPSHQVTQMGQEVILRCVPISNHLYFYWYRQILGQKVEFLVSFYNNEISEKSEIFDDQFSVERPDGSNFTLKIRSTKLEDSAMYFCASSGQYNSPLHFGNGTRLTVT.

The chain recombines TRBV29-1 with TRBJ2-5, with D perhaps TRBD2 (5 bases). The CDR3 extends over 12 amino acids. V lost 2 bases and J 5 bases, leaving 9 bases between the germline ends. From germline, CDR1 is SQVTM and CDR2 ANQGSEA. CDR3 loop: CSVESGSETQYF. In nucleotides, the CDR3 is TGCAGCGTTGAATCGGGGAGCGAGACCCAGTACTTC.

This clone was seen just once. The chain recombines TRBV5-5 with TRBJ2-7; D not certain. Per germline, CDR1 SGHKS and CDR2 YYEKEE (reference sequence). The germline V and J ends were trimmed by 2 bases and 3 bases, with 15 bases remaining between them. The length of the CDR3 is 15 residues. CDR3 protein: CASSFQLTGNYEQYF. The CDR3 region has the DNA TGTGCCAGCAGCTTCCAGCTTACTGGAAACTACGAGCAGTACTTC.

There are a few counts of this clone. CDR3: CASNFGDRMGVEYF. Here the CDR3 DNA reads TGTGCCAGCAACTTTGGGGACAGGATGGGGGTGGAGTACTTC. V gene TRBV28 combines with J gene TRBJ2-7; 8 positions match TRBD1. The germline gives CDR1 MDHEN, CDR2 SYDVKM. The CDR3 length is 14 residues. The V and J ends lost 7 bases and 11 bases, in that order; junction bases with no gene match: 16.

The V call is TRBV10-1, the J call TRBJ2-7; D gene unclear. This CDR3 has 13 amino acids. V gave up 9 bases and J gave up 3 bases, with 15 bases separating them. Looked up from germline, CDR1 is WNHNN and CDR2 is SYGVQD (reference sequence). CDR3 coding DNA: TGCGCCAGTTCCCGGGCCCCAATCTACGAGCAGTACTTC. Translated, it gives CASSRAPIYEQYF.

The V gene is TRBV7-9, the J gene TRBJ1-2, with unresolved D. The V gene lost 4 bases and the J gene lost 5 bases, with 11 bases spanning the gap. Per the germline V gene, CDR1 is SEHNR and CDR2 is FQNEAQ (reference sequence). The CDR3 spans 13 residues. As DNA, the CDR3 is TGTGCCAGCAGCTCGGAGAAGACGTATGGCTACACCTTC. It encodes CASSSEKTYGYTF.

The CDR3 DNA is TGTGCCAGCTCACCAGGGCAGCGCAGTGGCTACACCTTC. Translation gives CASSPGQRSGYTF. The J gene is TRBJ1-2, the V gene TRBV18, with D unclear. The CDR3 runs 13 residues. CDR1 KGHSH and CDR2 LQKENI come from the germline V gene. Between the trimmed V and J ends, which lost 2 bases and 7 bases, there was a span of 11 bases.

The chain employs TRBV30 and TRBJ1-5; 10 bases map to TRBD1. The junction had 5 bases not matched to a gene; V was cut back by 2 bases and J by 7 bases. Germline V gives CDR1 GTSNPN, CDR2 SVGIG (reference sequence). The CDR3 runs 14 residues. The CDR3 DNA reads TGTGCCTGGAGTTACGGACAGGGGGAACAGCCCCAGCATTTT. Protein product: CAWSYGQGEQPQHF.

As DNA, the CDR3 is TGTGCCAGCAGCTTATTCCAAACAGATACGCAGTATTTT. Residues: CASSLFQTDTQYF. The chain links TRBV11-3 to TRBJ2-3; no reliable D call. The CDR3 is 13 amino acids. The germline V gene encodes CDR1 SGHNT and CDR2 YENEEA. V lost 2 bases and J 3 bases, leaving 6 bases between the germline ends.

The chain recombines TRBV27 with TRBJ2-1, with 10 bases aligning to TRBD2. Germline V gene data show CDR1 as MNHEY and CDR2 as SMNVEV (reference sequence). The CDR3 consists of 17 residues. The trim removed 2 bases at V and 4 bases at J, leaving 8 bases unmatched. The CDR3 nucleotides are TGTGCCAGCAGTTTACACTGGACTAGCGGAGGATACAATGAGCAGTTCTTC. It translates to CASSLHWTSGGYNEQFF.

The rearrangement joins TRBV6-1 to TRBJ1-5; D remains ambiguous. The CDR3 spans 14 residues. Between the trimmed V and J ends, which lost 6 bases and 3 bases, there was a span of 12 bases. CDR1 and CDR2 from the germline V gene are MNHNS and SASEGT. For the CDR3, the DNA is TGTGCCAGCAGCGAGCCTATTACCAATCAGCCCCAGCATTTT. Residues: CASSEPITNQPQHF.

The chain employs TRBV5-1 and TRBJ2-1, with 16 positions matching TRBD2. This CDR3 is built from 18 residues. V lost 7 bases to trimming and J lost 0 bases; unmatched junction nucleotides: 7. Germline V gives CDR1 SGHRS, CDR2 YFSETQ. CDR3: CASGTGTSGRGSYNEQFF. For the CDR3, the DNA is TGCGCCAGCGGGACCGGGACTAGCGGGAGGGGCTCCTACAATGAGCAGTTCTTC.

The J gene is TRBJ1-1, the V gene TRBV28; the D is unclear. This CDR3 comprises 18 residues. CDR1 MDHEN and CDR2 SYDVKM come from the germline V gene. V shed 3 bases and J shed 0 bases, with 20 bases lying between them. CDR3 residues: CASSFGRVRPQMNTEAFF. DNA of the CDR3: TGTGCCAGCAGTTTTGGGAGGGTGAGGCCTCAAATGAACACTGAAGCTTTCTTT.

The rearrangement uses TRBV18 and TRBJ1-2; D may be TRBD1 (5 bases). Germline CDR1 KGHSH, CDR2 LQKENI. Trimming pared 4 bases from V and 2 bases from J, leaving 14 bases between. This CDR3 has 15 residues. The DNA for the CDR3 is TGTGCCAGCTCACAGTTCGCAGGGAGCAACTATGGCTACACCTTC. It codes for CASSQFAGSNYGYTF.

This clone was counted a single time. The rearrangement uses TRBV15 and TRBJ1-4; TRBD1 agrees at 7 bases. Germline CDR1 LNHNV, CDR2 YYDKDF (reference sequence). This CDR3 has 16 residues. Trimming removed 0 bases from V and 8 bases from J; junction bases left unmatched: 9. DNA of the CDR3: TGTGCCACCAGCAGAGATTATATGGGACAGAACGAAAAACTGTTTTTT. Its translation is CATSRDYMGQNEKLFF. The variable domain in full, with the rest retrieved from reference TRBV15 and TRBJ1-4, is DAMVIQNPRYQVTQFGKPVTLSCSQTLNHNVMYWYQQKSSQAPKLLFHYYDKDFNNEADTPDNFQSRRPNTSFCFLDIRSPGLGDTAMYLCATSRDYMGQNEKLFFGSGTQLSVL.

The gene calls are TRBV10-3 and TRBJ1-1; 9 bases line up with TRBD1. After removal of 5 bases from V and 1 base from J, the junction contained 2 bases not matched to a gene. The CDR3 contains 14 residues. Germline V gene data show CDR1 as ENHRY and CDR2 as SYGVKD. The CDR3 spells CAISPGQGNTEAFF. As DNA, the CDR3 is TGTGCCATCAGTCCGGGACAGGGGAACACTGAAGCTTTCTTT.

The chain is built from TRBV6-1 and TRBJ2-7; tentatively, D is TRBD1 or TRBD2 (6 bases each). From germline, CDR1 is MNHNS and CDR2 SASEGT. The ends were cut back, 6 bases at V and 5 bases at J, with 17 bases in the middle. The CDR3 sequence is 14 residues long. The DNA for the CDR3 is TGTGCCAGCAGAAGGGCGTCGGGGGCGGACGAGCAGTACTTC. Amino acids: CASRRASGADEQYF.

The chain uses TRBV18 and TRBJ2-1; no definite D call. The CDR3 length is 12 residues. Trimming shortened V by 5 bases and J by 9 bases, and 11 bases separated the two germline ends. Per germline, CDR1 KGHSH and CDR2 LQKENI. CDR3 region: CASSSSSPEQFF. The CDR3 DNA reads TGTGCCAGCTCATCGTCTAGTCCTGAGCAGTTCTTC. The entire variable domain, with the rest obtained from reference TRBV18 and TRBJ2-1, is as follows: NAGVMQNPRHLVRRRGQEARLRCSPMKGHSHVYWYRQLPEEGLKFMVYLQKENIIDESGMPKERFSAEFPKEGPSILRIQQVVRGDSAAYFCASSSSSPEQFFGPGTRLTVL.

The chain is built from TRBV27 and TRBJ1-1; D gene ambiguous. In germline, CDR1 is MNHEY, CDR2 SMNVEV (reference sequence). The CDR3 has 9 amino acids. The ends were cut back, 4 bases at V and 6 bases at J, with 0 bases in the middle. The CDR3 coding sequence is TGTGCCAGCAGTTCTGAAGCTTTCTTT. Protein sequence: CASSSEAFF.

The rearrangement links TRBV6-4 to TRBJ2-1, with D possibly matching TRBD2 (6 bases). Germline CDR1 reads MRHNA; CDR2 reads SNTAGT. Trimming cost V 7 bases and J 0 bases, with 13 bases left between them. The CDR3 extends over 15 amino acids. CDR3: CASTPGLSSYNEQFF. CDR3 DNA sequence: TGTGCCAGCACCCCGGGACTTAGCTCCTACAATGAGCAGTTCTTC.